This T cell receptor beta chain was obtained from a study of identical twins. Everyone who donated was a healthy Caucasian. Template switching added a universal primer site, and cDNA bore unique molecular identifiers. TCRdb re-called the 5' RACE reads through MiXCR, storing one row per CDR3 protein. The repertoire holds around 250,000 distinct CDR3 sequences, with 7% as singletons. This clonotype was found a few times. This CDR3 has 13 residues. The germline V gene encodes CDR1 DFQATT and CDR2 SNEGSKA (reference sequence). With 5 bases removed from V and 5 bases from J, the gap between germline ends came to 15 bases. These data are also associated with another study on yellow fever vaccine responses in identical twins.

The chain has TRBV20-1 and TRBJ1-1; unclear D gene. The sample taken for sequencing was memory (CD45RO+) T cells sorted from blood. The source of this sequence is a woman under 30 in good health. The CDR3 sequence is CSASDSSGTEAFF. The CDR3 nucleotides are TGCAGTGCTTCGGACTCCTCAGGTACTGAAGCTTTCTTT.